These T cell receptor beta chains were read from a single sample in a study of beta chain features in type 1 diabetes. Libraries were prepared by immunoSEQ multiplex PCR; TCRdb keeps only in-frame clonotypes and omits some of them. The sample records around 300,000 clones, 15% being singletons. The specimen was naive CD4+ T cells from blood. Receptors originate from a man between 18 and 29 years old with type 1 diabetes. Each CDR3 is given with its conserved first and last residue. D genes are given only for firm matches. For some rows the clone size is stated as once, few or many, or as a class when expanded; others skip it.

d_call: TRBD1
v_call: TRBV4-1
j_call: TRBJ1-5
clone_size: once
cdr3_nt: TGCGCCAGCAGCCAGGGACAGGGGTTTGGCAATCAGCCCCAGCATTTT
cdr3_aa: CASSQGQGFGNQPQHF

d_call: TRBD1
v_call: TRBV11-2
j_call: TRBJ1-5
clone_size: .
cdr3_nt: TGTGCCAGCAGCTTAGCAGGGGGCAGCCAGCCCCAGCATTTT
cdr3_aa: CASSLAGGSQPQHF

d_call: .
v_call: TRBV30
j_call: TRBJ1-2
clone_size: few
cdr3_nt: TGTGCCTGGAGCCAACTTCAGGACAGCAATGGCTACACCTTC
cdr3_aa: CAWSQLQDSNGYTF

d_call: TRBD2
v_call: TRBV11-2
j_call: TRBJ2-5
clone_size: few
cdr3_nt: TGTGCCAGCAGGCGGACTAGCGGGAGGGAGACCCAGTACTTC
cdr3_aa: CASRRTSGRETQYF

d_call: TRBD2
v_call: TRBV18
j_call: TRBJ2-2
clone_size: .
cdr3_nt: TGTGCCAGCTCACCACGACTAGCGGGGAACACCGGGGAGCTGTTTTTT
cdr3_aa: CASSPRLAGNTGELFF

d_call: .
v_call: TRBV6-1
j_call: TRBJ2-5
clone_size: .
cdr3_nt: TGTGCCAGCAGTGGTCGACACGCGAACTACCAAGAGACCCAGTACTTC
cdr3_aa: CASSGRHANYQETQYF

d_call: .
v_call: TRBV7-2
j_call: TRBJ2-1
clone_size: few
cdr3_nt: TGTGCCAGCAGCTTAGAATGGACAGACAATGAGCAGTTCTTC
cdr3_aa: CASSLEWTDNEQFF

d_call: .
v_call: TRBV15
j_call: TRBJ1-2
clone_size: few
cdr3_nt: TGTGCCACCAGCAGAGAACGCCCAGGGCTGGGAGGCTACACCTTC
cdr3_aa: CATSRERPGLGGYTF

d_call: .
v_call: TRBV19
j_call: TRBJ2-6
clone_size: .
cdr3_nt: TGTGCCAGTAAGAGGGTCGCCGGGGCCAACGTCCTGACTTTC
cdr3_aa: CASKRVAGANVLTF

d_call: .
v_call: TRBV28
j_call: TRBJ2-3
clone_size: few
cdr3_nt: TGTGCCAGCAGTTTAGCGGGATTGGCAGATACGCAGTATTTT
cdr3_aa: CASSLAGLADTQYF

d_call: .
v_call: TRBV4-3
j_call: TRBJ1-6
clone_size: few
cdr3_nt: TGCGCCAGCAGCCAAGACCGACAGAGAATTAATTCACCCCTCCACTTT
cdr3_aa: CASSQDRQRINSPLHF

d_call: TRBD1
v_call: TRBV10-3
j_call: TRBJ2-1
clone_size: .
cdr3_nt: TGTGCCATCAGTGAACGGGACAGCCACAATGAGCAGTTCTTC
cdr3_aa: CAISERDSHNEQFF

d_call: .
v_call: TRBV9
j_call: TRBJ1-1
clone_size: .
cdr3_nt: TGTGCCAGCAGCGTAGACCCAGGGGTTAACACTGAAGCTTTCTTT
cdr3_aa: CASSVDPGVNTEAFF

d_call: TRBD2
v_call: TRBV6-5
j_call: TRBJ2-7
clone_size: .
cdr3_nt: TGTGCCAGCAGCCGACTAGCGGGAGGGACCTACGAGCAGTACTTC
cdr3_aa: CASSRLAGGTYEQYF

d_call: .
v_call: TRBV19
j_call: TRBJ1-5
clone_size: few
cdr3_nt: TGTGCCAGTACCGAACAGGTTAGGCAGCCCCAGCATTTT
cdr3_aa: CASTEQVRQPQHF

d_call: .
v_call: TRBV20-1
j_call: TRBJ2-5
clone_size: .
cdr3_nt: TGCAGTGTGAGGTGGGAGACCCAGTACTTC
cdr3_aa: CSVRWETQYF

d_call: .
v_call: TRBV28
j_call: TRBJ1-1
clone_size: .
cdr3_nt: TGTGCCAGCATCTTATCCGGTCAGAACACTGAAGCTTTCTTT
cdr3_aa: CASILSGQNTEAFF

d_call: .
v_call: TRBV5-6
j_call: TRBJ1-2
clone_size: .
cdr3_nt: TGTGCCAGCAGCAAAGACAGGATTTATGGCTACACCTTC
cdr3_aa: CASSKDRIYGYTF

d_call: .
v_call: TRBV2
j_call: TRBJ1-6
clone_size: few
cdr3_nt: TGTGCCAGCCTCCGCGCCACAGGGTATAATTCACCCCTCCACTTT
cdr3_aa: CASLRATGYNSPLHF

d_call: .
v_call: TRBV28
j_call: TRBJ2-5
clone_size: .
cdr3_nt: TGTGCCAGCAGTTTAGGGGTGCGGGGTCTTGGGACCCAGTACTTC
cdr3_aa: CASSLGVRGLGTQYF

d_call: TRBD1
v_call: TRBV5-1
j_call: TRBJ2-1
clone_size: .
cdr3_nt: TGCGCCAGCAGCGCACAGGGGACCCGCTCCTACAATGAGCAGTTCTTC
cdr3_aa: CASSAQGTRSYNEQFF

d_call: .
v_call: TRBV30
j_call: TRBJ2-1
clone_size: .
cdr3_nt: TGTGCCTGGATCCGGGACAACTACAATGAGCAGTTCTTC
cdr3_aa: CAWIRDNYNEQFF